This passage covers 2 T cell receptor beta chains from one sample sequenced in a study of tumor and adjacent non-tumor tissue in lung cancer. The library came from three nested PCR rounds adapted from ARM-PCR protocols. A single record per CDR3 protein comes from TCRdb applying MiXCR to the multiplex PCR reads. The sample yields some 200,000 distinct CDR3 sequences, over 55% seen once. This sample's RNA came from whole unsorted tissue. The sample comprised lung tumor tissue. Source of these receptors: a man aged 55 to 70 with non-small cell lung cancer.

About this clonotype itself: One end of the junction varies from germline; a read error may be responsible. The V gene is TRBV11-1, the J gene TRBJ1-1; no definite D call. The CDR3 runs 14 residues. Germline V lookup: CDR1 SGHAT, CDR2 FQDESV (reference sequence). The CDR3, as DNA: TGTGCCAGCAGCTTAAGGAATGAAAACACCGAAGCTTTCTTT. As protein: CASSLRNENTEAFF.

The V gene is TRBV28, the J gene TRBJ1-5, with 9 bases that match TRBD1. Germline CDR1 is MDHEN and CDR2 is SYDVKM. V shed 5 bases and J 3 bases; nucleotides not matched to a gene: 11. This CDR3 is built from 17 residues. The CDR3 reads CASSPLTGGVINQPQHF. In nucleotides, the CDR3 is TGTGCCAGCAGTCCCCTTACAGGGGGCGTAATCAATCAGCCCCAGCATTTT.